This TCR beta chain was identified in a study of blood T cell repertoires in COVID-19. The overall study: Spain, Italy and the United States supplied samples that represented acute and convalescent COVID-19. Nucleic acid was either cDNA or gDNA, and it came from T cells, B-cell-depleted T cells, or PBMCs.

This CDR3 has 16 amino acids. The V end lost 0 bases, the J end lost 1 base, and 14 bases lay between the germline ends. CDR1 SGDLS and CDR2 YYNGEE come from the germline V gene. In the authors' workflow: Reference gene primer amplification gave nucleated cell count estimates. Produced via immunoSEQ multiplex PCR; TCRdb's table is partial and in-frame only. The V and J calls and the clone size are those of that table, but D and trimming were determined from the DNA. The repertoire includes roughly 88,000 clones, about nine tenths of them detected once, and 3% to 4% sits in the top ten. This chain uses TRBV9 with TRBJ2-7; D is possibly TRBD2 (5 bases). The sequenced sample consisted of peripheral blood. The TCR sequence derives from a woman aged 45 to 65 in a cohort sampled during active COVID-19. The CDR3 region has the DNA TGTGCCAGCAGCGTAGCCGACACGGGCGGGTCCTACGAGCAGTACTTC. As protein: CASSVADTGGSYEQYF.